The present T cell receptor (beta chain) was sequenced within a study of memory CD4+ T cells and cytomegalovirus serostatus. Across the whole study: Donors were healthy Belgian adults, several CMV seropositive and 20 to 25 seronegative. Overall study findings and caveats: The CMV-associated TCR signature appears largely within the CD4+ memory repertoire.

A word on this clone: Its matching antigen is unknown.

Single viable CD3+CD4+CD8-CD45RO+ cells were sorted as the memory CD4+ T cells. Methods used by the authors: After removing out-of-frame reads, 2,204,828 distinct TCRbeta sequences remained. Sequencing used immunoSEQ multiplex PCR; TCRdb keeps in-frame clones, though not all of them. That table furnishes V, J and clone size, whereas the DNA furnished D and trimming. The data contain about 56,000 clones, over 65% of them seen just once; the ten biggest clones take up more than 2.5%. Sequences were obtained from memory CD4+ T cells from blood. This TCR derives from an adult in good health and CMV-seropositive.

The CDR3 sequence: CASRTLAGHGYEQYF. The CDR3 DNA reads as TGTGCCAGCAGAACCCTAGCGGGACATGGGTACGAGCAGTACTTC. The genes are TRBV11-2 and TRBJ2-7; 9 nucleotides agree with TRBD2. Looked up from germline, CDR1 is SGHAT and CDR2 is FQNNGV. V shed 6 bases, J shed 4 bases, and the junction held 10 bases outside the gene matches. There are 15 residues in the CDR3.